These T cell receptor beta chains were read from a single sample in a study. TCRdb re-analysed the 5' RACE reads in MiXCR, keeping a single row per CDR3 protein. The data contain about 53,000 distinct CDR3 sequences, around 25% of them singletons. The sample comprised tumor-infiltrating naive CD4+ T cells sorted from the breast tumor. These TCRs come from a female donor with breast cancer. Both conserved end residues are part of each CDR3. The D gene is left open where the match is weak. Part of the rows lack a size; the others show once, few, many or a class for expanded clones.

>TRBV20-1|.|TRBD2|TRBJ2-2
CGATTSGSLTGELFF
TGCGGTGCTACTACTAGCGGGAGTTTAACCGGGGAGCTGTTTTTT
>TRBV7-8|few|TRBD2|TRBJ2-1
CASSLVGSGSPDEQFF
TGTGCCAGCAGCTTAGTCGGTAGCGGGAGTCCTGATGAGCAGTTCTTC
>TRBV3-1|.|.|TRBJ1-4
CASSRGRAVANEKLFF
TGTGCCAGCAGCCGCGGACGGGCCGTGGCTAATGAAAAACTGTTTTTT
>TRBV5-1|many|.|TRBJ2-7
CASSLTGRTEEQYF
TGCGCCAGCAGCTTGACGGGACGAACGGAAGAGCAGTACTTC
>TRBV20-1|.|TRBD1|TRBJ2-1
CSARDPQGARHEQFF
TGCAGTGCTAGAGATCCCCAGGGGGCCAGGCATGAGCAGTTCTTC
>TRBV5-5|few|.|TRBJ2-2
CASSRTGVNTGELFF
TGTGCCAGCAGCCGGACGGGAGTGAACACCGGGGAGCTGTTTTTT
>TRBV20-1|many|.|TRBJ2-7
CSARGLVLEGEQYF
TGCAGTGCTAGAGGCCTAGTGTTGGAAGGCGAGCAGTACTTC
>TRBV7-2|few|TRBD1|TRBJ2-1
CASSTYLQGANEQFF
TGTGCCAGCAGCACCTACCTTCAGGGGGCTAATGAGCAGTTCTTC
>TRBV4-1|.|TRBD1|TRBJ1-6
CASSLTGGILLTNSPLHF
TGCGCCAGCAGCCTGACAGGGGGGATTCTATTGACAAATTCACCCCTCCACTTT
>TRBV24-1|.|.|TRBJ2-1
CATLSVYNEQFF
TGTGCCACCCTGTCCGTTTACAATGAGCAGTTCTTC
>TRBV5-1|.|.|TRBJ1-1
CASSRRGDHTEAFF
TGCGCCAGCAGCCGTCGTGGGGACCACACTGAAGCTTTCTTT
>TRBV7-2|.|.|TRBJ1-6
CASSLAPMGNSPLHF
TGTGCCAGCAGCTTAGCCCCCATGGGAAATTCACCCCTCCACTTT
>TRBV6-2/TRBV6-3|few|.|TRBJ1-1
CASQKPSAATNTEAFF
TGTGCCAGCCAAAAGCCTTCGGCAGCCACGAACACTGAAGCTTTCTTT
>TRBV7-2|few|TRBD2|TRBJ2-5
CASSGGFQETQYF
TGTGCCAGCTCCGGGGGGTTCCAAGAGACCCAGTACTTC
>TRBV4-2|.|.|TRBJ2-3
CASSRSGFGTDTQYF
TGTGCCAGCAGCCGCTCCGGCTTCGGCACAGATACGCAGTATTTT
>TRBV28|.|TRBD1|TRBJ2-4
CASSPWTGDQYF
TGTGCCAGCAGTCCCTGGACAGGGGATCAGTACTTC
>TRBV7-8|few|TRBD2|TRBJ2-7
CASSPAPQSSGRGGEQYF
TGTGCCAGCAGCCCCGCCCCCCAATCTAGCGGGAGAGGGGGCGAGCAGTACTTC
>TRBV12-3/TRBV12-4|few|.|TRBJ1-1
CASSFHGEAFF
TGTGCCAGCAGTTTCCACGGTGAAGCTTTCTTT
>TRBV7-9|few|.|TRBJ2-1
CASRQPIGNNEQFF
TGTGCCAGCAGACAACCCATTGGTAACAATGAGCAGTTCTTC
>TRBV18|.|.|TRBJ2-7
CASSPYGRDEQYF
TGTGCCAGCTCACCATATGGACGGGACGAGCAGTACTTC
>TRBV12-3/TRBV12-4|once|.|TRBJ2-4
CASSSPGANIQYF
TGTGCCAGCAGTTCCCCGGGAGCAAACATTCAGTACTTC
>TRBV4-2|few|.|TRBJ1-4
CASSQDLTEKLFF
TGTGCCAGCAGCCAAGATCTCACAGAAAAACTGTTTTTT
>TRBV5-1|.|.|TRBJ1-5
CASSLMVDQPQHF
TGCGCCAGCAGCTTGATGGTTGATCAGCCCCAGCATTTT
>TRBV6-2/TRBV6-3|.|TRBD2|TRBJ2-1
CAGKRGGDNEQFF
TGTGCCGGGAAGCGGGGGGGAGACAATGAGCAGTTCTTC
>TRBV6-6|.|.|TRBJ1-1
CASSPVRANTEAFF
TGTGCCAGCAGCCCCGTGAGGGCGAACACTGAAGCTTTCTTT
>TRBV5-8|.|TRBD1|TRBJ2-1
CASSPRGTGGRNEQFF
TGTGCCAGCAGCCCCAGAGGGACAGGGGGACGGAATGAGCAGTTCTTC
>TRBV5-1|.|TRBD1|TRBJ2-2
CASDTGGLDTGELFF
TGCGCCAGCGATACAGGGGGTTTGGACACCGGGGAGCTGTTTTTT
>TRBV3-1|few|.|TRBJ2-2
CASSPSRVNTGELFF
TGTGCCAGCAGCCCTTCCAGGGTGAACACCGGGGAGCTGTTTTTT
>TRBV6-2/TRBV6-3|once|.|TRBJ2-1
CASSYPAGARNELFF
TGTGCCAGCAGTTATCCAGCGGGTGCTAGAAATGAGCTGTTCTTC
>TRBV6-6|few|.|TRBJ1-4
CASSYLQGKGEKLFF
TGTGCCAGCAGTTACTTGCAGGGTAAAGGTGAAAAACTGTTTTTT
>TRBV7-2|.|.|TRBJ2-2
CASSSNLRTSTGELFF
TGTGCCAGCAGCTCGAACCTGAGGACGAGCACCGGGGAGCTGTTTTTT
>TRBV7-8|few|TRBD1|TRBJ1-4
CASSPLGDRVATNEKLFF
TGTGCCAGCAGCCCACTAGGGGACAGGGTCGCAACTAATGAAAAACTGTTTTTT
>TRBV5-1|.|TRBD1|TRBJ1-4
CASSTDRPSEKLFF
TGCGCCAGCAGCACGGACAGGCCGAGTGAAAAACTGTTTTTT
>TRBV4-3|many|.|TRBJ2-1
CASSQNRANEQFF
TGCGCCAGCAGCCAGAACAGGGCTAATGAGCAGTTCTTC
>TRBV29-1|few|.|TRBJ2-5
CSVEVQGGARRETQYF
TGCAGCGTTGAAGTCCAGGGCGGGGCCCGGAGGGAGACCCAGTACTTC
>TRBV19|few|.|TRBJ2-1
CASTPDGYNEQFF
TGTGCCAGTACCCCCGACGGTTACAATGAGCAGTTCTTC
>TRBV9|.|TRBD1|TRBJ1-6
CASSREGAGNSPLHF
TGTGCCAGCAGTAGGGAGGGGGCAGGGAACTCACCCCTCCACTTT
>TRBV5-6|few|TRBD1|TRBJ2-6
CASSLIQGAFSSGANVLTF
TGTGCCAGCAGCTTGATTCAGGGGGCCTTTAGCTCTGGGGCCAACGTCCTGACTTTC
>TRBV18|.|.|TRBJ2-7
CASSPSQATGTYEQYF
TGTGCCAGCTCACCAAGCCAAGCAACAGGTACCTACGAGCAGTACTTC
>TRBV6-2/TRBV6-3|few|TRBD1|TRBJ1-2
CASRSGWRDRDHGYTF
TGTGCCAGCAGAAGCGGTTGGCGGGACAGGGACCATGGCTACACCTTC
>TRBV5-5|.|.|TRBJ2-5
CASSLPTGTNQETQYF
TGTGCCAGCAGCTTGCCAACCGGGACAAACCAAGAGACCCAGTACTTC
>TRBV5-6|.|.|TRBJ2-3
CASSLGQGGTDTQYF
TGTGCCAGCAGCTTGGGGCAGGGTGGGACAGATACGCAGTATTTT